Detailed here is one T cell receptor (beta chain). Its antigen is not known. Using immunoSEQ multiplex PCR, the repertoire was profiled, and TCRdb retains in-frame clones only, with some absent. The sample lists about 150,000 clones, almost 85% occurring once. This entry belongs to a study of T cell responses to AZD1222 COVID-19 vaccine. Study-wide findings and caveats: Scientists sampled the repertoires only once the peak T cell response had passed.

Between the trimmed V and J ends, which lost 4 bases and 8 bases, there was a span of 19 bases. Germline CDR1 and CDR2: SGHNT and YYREEE (reference sequence). CDR3 length: 15 amino acids. The clonotype comes from an adult who received the MenACWY meningococcal vaccine as a control. This sequence joins TRBV5-4 and TRBJ1-3; possible D gene TRBD1, 5 bases. The sample consisted of peripheral blood, taken 28 days after the second dose of the MenACWY control vaccine. The CDR3 loop reads CASSARGVWADTIYF. Here the CDR3 DNA reads TGTGCCAGCAGCGCCCGAGGGGTATGGGCCGACACCATATATTTT. The variable domain in full, completed from reference TRBV5-4 and TRBJ1-3, reads ETGVTQSPTHLIKTRGQQVTLRCSSQSGHNTVSWYQQALGQGPQFIFQYYREEENGRGNFPPRFSGLQFPNYSSELNVNALELDDSALYLCASSARGVWADTIYFGEGSWLTVV.